Described below is a single T cell receptor (beta chain) sequence and its context. Antigen: not known. Germline-derived CDR1 and CDR2 are MNHNS and SASEGT. There are 15 residues in the CDR3. Deletions cut 3 bases from V and 4 bases from J, with 15 bases between. The data derive from a study of cytomegalovirus exposure and HLA in healthy donors. Study-wide results and caveats: Later examination showed HLA-associated TCR beta chains had greater clonal expansion than equally common others. Testing in vitro showed three CMV-associated chains specific for CMV antigens. Accurate prediction of most subjects' HLA-A and HLA-B alleles from TCR beta sequences was reported. A later look showed TCR association rates differing by HLA locus, highest for DRB1 and lowest for HLA-C.

Primers for the PCR totalled 60 Vbeta and 13 Jbeta. The repertoire was sequenced with immunoSEQ multiplex PCR; TCRdb's copy has only in-frame clones and lacks some. This sample has around 180,000 clones; roughly 85% occur once, and the top ten carry roughly 0.64%. The chain carries TRBV6-1 and TRBJ1-1; D gene uncertain. This receptor was identified in a middle-aged woman in good health and CMV-seronegative. Sequenced material: PBMCs. For the CDR3, the DNA is TGTGCCAGCAGTGACAGGTTACAAGCGGCCACTGAAGCTTTCTTT. Its translation: CASSDRLQAATEAFF.